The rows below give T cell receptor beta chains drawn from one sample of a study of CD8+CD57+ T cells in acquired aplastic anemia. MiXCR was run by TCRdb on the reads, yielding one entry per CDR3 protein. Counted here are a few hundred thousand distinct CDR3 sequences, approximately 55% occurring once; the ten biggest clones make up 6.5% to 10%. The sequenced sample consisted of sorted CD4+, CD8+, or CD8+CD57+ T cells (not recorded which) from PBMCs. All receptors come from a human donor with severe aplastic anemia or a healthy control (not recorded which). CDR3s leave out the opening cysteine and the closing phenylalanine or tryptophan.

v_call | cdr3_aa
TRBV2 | ASRYPGQGLAPEAF
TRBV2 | ASSEDWDTEAF
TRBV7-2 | ASSFSVLEAF
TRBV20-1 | SATGGGGTIY
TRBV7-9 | ASSPDSFEQY
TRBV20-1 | SAFTRGRSSYEQY
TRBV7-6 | ASSGGGHQETQY
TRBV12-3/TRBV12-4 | ASGLAGAGADTGAF
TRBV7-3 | ASSPRSQYGYT
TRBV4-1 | ASSQDLTRSYGYT
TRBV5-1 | ASSPGGGGGEAF
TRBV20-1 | SAREGNIYEQY
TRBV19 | ASTPMGGTDTQY
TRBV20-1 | SAWDTQSSYEQY
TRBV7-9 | ASSLTGSVHYGYT
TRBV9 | ASSPRDRAPDMNYGYT
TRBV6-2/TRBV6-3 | ASSYSSEWDTQY
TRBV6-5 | ASSEPLVQY
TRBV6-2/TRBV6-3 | ASRYIDSSYNEQF
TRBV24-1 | ATSDSTGQDRNGYT
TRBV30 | AWSVEGSQAF
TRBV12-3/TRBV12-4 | ASSGVGTIY
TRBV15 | ATSRDVLGNANEKLF
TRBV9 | ASSVGSGDYEQY
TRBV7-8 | ASSLLRETGELF
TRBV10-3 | AITADGEEGCYT